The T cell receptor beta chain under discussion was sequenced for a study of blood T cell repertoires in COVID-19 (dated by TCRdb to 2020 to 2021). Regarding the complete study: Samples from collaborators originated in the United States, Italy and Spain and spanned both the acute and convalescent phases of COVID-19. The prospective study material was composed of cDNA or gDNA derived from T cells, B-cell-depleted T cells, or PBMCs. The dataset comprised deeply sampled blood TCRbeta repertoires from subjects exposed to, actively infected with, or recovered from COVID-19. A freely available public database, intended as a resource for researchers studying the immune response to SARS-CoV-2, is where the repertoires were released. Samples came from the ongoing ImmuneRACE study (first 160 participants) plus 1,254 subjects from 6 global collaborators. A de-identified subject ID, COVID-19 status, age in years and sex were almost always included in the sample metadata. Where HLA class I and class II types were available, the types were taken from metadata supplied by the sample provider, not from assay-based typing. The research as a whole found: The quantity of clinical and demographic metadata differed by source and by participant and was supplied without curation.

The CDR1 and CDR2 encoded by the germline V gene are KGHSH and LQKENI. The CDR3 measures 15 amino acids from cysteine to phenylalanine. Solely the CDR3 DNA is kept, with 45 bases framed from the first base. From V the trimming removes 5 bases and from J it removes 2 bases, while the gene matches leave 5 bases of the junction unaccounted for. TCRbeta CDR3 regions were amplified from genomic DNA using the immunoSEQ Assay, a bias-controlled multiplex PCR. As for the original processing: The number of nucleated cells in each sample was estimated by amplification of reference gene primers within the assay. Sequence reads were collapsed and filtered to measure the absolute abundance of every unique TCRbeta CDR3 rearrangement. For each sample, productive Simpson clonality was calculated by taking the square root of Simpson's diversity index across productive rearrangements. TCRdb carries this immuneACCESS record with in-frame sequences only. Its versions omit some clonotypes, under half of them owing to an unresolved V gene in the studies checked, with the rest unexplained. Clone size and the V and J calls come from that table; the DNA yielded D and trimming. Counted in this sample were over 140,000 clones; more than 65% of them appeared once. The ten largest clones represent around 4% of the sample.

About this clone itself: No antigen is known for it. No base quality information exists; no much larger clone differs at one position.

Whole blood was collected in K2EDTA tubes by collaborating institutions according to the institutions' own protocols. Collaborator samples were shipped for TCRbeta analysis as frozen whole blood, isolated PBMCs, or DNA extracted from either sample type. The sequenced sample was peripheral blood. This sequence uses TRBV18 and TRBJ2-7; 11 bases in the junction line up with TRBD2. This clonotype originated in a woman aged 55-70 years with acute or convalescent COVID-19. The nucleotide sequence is TGTGCCAGCTCAGAGGGACTAGCGGTCCCCTACGAGCAGTACTTC. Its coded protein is CASSEGLAVPYEQYF. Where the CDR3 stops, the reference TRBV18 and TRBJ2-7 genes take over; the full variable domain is NAGVMQNPRHLVRRRGQEARLRCSPMKGHSHVYWYRQLPEEGLKFMVYLQKENIIDESGMPKERFSAEFPKEGPSILRIQQVVRGDSAAYFCASSEGLAVPYEQYFGPGTRLTVT.